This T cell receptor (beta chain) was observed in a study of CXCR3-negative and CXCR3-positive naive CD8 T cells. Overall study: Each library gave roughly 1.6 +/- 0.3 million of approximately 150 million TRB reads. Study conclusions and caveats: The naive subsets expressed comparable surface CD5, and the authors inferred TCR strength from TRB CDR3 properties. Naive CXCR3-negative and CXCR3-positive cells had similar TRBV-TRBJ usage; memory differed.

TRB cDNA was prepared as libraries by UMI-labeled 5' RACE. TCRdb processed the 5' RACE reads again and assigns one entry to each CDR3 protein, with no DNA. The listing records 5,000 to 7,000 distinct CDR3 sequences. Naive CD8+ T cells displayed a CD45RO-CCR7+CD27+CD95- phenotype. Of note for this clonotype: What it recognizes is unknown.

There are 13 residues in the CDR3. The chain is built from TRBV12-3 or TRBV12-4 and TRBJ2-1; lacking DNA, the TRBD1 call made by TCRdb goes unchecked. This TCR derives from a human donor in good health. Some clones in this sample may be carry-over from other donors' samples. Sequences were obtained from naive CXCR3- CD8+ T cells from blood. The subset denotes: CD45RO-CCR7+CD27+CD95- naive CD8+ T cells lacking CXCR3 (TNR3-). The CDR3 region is CASRGGGDNEQFF.